Listed here is a single T cell receptor beta chain. What it recognizes is unknown. The sample originates from a study of T cell responses to AZD1222 COVID-19 vaccine. Study-wide results and limits: With dominance at 160-218 and 743-854, vaccine-associated CD4 TCRs spanned spike.

The data were produced by immunoSEQ multiplex PCR, yet TCRdb's version contains in-frame clones alone and is incomplete. The data hold 200,000 to 250,000 clones, with approximately 94% observed a single time. The CDR3 totals 15 residues. The clonotype originates from an adult in good health. Sequencing used peripheral blood, obtained on day 0 of MenACWY control vaccination. This chain uses TRBV21-1 with TRBJ2-3; TRBD2 reflects the table's D call only, with no check against the DNA. TRBV21-1 is a pseudogene segment. In DNA form, the CDR3 reads TGTGCCAGCAGCAACGGGGGGAGGGAAGCAGATACGCAGTATTTT. Its protein is CASSNGGREADTQYF.